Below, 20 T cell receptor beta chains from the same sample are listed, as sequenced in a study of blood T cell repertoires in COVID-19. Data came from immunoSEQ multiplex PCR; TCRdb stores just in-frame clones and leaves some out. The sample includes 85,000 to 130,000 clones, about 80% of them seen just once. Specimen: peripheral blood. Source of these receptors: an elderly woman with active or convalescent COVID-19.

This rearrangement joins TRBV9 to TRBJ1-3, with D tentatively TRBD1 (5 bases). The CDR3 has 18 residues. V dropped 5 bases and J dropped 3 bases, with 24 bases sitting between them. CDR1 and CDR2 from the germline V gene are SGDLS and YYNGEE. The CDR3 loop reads CASSEMAGLALGGNTIYF. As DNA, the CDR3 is TGTGCCAGCAGTGAGATGGCAGGGCTCGCCTTAGGTGGAAACACCATATATTTT.

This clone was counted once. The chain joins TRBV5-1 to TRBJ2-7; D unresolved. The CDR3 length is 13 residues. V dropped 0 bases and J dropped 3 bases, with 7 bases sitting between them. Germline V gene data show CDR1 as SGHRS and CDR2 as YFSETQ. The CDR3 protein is CASSLERSYEQYF. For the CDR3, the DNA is TGCGCCAGCAGCTTGGAGAGGAGCTACGAGCAGTACTTC.

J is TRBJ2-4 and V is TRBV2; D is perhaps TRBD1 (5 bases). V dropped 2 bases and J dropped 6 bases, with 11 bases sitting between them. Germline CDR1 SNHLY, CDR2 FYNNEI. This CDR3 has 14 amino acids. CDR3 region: CASSEYWQGNIQYF. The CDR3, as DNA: TGTGCCAGCAGTGAATACTGGCAGGGAAACATTCAGTACTTC.

CDR3 nucleotide sequence: TGTGCCAGCAACAGACAGGGAGGTAACTACGAGCAGTACTTC. Protein: CASNRQGGNYEQYF. The chain is built from TRBV7-2 and TRBJ2-7; TRBD1 is a possible D gene (7 bases). The CDR3 runs 14 residues. Trimming left V 7 bases short and J 3 bases short, with 16 bases between. Germline CDR1 is SGHTA and CDR2 is FQGNSA.

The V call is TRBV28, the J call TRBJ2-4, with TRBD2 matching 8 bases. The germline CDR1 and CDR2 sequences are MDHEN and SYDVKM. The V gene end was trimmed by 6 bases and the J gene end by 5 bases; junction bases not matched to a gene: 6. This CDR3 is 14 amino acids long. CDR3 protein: CASRPGTRENIQYF. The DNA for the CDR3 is TGTGCCAGCAGACCCGGGACTAGGGAAAACATTCAGTACTTC.

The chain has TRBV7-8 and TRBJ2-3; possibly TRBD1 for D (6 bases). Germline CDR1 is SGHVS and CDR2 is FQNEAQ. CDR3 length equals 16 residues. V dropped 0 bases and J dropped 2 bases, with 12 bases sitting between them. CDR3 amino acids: CASSLARTVITDTQYF. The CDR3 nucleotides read TGTGCCAGCAGCTTAGCCCGGACAGTAATCACAGATACGCAGTATTTT.

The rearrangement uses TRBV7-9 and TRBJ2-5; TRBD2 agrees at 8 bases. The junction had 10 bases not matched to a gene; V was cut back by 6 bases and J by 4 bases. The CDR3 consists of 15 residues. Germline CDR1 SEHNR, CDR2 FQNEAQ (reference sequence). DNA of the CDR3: TGTGCCAGCAGTCACCCCGGGGGGGCAGGAGAGACCCAGTACTTC. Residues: CASSHPGGAGETQYF.

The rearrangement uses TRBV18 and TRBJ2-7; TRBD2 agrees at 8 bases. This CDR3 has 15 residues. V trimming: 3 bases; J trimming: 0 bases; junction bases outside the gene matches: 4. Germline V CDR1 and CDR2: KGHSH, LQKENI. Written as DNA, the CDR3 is TGTGCCAGCTCACCGGGACTAGACTACTCCTACGAGCAGTACTTC. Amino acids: CASSPGLDYSYEQYF.

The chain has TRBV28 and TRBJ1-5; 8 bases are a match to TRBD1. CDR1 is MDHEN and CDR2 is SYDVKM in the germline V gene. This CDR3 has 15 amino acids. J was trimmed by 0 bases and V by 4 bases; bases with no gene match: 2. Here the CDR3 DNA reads TGTGCCAGCAGTTACAGGGGGAATAGCAATCAGCCCCAGCATTTT. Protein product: CASSYRGNSNQPQHF.

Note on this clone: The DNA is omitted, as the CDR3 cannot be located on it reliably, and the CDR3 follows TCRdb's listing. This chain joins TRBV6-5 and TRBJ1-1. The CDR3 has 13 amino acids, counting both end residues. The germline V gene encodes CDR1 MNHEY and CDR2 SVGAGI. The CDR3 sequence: CASILESGAEAFF.

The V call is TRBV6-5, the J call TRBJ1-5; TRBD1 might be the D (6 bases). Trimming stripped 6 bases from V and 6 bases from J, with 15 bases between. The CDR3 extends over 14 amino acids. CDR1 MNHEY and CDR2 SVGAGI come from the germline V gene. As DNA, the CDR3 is TGTGCCAGCAGGGACAGCGGGAGGAGTCAGCCCCAGCATTTT. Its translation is CASRDSGRSQPQHF.

The CDR3 sequence is CASSSQGAGTEAFF. CDR3 sequence (DNA): TGTGCCAGCAGCTCACAGGGGGCCGGCACTGAAGCTTTCTTT. V usage is TRBV7-9 and J usage is TRBJ1-1; 9 nucleotides align to TRBD1. The V gene's germline CDR1 is SEHNR and CDR2 FQNEAQ (reference sequence). The junction had 4 bases not matched to a gene; V was cut back by 4 bases and J by 4 bases. The CDR3 extends over 14 amino acids.

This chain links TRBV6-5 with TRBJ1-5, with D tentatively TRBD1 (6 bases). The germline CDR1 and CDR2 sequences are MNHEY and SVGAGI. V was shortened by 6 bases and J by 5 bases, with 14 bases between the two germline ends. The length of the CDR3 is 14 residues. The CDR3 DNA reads TGTGCCAGCAGCCTAGACGGGGGGCATCAGCCCCAGCATTTT. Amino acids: CASSLDGGHQPQHF.

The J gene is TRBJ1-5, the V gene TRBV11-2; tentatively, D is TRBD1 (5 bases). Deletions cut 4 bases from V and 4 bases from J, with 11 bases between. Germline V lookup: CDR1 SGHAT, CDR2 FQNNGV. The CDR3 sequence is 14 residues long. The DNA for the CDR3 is TGTGCCAGCAGCTCCCCCGGGGGGAATCAGCCCCAGCATTTT. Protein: CASSSPGGNQPQHF.

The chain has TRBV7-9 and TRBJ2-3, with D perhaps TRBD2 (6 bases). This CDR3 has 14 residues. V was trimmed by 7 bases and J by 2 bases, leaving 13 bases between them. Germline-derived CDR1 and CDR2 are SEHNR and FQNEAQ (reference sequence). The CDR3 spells CASNLGGNTDTQYF. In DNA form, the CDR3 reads TGTGCCAGCAACCTCGGGGGTAACACAGATACGCAGTATTTT. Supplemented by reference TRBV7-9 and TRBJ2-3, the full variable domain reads DTGVSQNPRHKITKRGQNVTFRCDPISEHNRLYWYRQTLGQGPEFLTYFQNEAQLEKSRLLSDRFSAERPKGSFSTLEIQRTEQGDSAMYLCASNLGGNTDTQYFGPGTRLTVL.

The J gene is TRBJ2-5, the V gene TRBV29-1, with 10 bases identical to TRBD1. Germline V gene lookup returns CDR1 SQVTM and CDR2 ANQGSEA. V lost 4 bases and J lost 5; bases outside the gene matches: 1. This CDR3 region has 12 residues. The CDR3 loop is CSVGQGAETQYF. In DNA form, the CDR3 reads TGCAGCGTTGGACAGGGGGCTGAGACCCAGTACTTC.

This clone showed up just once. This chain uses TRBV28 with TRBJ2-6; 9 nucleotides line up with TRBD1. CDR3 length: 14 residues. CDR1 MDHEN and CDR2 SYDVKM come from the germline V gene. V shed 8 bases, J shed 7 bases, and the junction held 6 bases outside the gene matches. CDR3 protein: CASWGTGRANVLTF. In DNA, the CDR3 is TGTGCCAGCTGGGGGACAGGGCGCGCCAACGTCCTGACTTTC. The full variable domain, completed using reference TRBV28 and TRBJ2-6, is DVKVTQSSRYLVKRTGEKVFLECVQDMDHENMFWYRQDPGLGLRLIYFSYDVKMKEKGDIPEGYSVSREKKERFSLILESASTNQTSMYLCASWGTGRANVLTFGAGSRLTVL.

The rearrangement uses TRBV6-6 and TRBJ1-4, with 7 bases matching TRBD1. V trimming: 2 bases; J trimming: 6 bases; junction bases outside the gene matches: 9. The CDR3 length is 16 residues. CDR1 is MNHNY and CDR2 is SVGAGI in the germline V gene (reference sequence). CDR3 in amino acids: CASSYPTGRSDEKLFF. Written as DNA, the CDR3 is TGTGCCAGCAGTTACCCGACAGGGCGGTCGGATGAAAAACTGTTTTTT.

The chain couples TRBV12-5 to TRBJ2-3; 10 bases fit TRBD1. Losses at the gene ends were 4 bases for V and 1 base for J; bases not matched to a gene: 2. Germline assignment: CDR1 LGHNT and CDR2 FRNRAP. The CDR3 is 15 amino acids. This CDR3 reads CASGSGQGGTDTQYF. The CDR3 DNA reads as TGTGCTAGTGGTTCAGGACAGGGGGGCACAGATACGCAGTATTTT.

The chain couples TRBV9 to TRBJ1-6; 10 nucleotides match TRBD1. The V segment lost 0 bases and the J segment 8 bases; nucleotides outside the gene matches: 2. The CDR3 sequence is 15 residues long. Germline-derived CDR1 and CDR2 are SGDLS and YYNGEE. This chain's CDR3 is CASSVGQGADSPLHF. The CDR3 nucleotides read TGTGCCAGCAGCGTAGGACAGGGGGCGGATTCACCCCTCCACTTT.